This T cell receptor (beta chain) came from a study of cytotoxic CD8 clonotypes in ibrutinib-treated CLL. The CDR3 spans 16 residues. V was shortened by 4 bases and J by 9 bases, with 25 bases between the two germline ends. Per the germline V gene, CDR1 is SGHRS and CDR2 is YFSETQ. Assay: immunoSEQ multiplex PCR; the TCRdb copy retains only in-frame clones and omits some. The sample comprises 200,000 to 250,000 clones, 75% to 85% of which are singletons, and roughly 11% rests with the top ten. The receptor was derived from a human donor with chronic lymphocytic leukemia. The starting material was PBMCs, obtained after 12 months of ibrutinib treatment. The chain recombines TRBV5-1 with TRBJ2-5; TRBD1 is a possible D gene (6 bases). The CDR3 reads CASSQDLTGSLLAQYF. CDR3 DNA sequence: TGCGCCAGCAGCCAGGATCTAACAGGGTCCTTGTTGGCCCAGTACTTC.